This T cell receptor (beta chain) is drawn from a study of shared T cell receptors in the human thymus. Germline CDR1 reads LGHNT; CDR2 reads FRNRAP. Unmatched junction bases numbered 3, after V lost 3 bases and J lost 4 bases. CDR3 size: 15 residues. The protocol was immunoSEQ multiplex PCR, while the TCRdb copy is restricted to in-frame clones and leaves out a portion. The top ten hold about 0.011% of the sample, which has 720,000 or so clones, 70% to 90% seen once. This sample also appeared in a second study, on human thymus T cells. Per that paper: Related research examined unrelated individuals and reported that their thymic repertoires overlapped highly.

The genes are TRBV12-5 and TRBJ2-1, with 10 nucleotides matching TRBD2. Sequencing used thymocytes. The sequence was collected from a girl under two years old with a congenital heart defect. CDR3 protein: CASGFGLAAYNEQFF. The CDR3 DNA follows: TGTGCTAGTGGTTTCGGACTAGCGGCTTACAATGAGCAGTTCTTC.